The TCR beta chain under discussion was sequenced for a study of cytomegalovirus exposure and HLA in healthy donors. This clone came up once. The germline V gene encodes CDR1 MGHRA and CDR2 YSYEKL. The CDR3 sequence is 16 residues long. Vbeta (60) and Jbeta (13) primers were used in the PCR. Original handling: Per a later analysis, the number of unique TCR beta chains was about 80 million, of which around 10 million were shared. Some clones are missing from TCRdb's copy, which holds only in-frame ones; the method was immunoSEQ multiplex PCR. The V and J calls and clone size come from that table; D and trimming were worked out from the DNA. The table records roughly 130,000 clones, approximately 74% of them present only once.

This TCR was recovered from a man aged 40-55 years in good health and CMV-seropositive. Material for sequencing was PBMCs. V is TRBV4-1 and J is TRBJ2-5; TRBD2 agrees at 14 bases. The J call may be in error: the DNA end matches TRBJ2-7 better. This CDR3 is CASSQLTSGRAYEQYF. CDR3 nucleotides: TGCGCCAGCAGCCAATTGACTAGCGGGAGGGCCTACGAGCAGTACTTC.